The entry below gives a single T cell receptor (beta chain) sequence along with its context. Its antigen is unknown. The input lacks base qualities; no much larger clone sits a single base away. The sample is drawn from a study of graft-versus-host responses after intestinal transplantation (dated by TCRdb to 2020 to 2023). At the level of the whole study: The transplants that recipients received were multivisceral, liver-intestinal, or isolated intestinal. Samples from three later patients were sequenced in-house on an Illumina MiSeq with MiXCR processing rather than by the commercial service. A cohort of approximately 24 intestinal transplant recipients, including one retransplant, was enrolled, and 3 patients lacking pretransplant specimens were excluded. Anti-thymocyte globulin induction was given to all recipients, followed by maintenance tacrolimus and steroids for two to three years. Alloreactive clones were identified by sequencing pre-transplant mixed lymphocyte reaction products and comparing them with unstimulated pre-transplant donor and recipient T cells. After intestinal transplantation, graft-versus-host and host-versus-graft alloreactive T cell clones in the graft, circulation and bone marrow were tracked using bulk TCR-beta CDR3 sequencing. Donor T cell macrochimerism was defined as a peak of at least 4% donor T cells among recipient peripheral blood mononuclear cells. Broader findings and caveats from the paper: GvH clones were detected in recipient bone marrow, and some appeared earlier in ileal mucosa or blood, consistent with an intestinal mucosal origin. Early after transplant, peak levels of circulating GvH clones were found to be associated with declines in HvG clones. The relatively low number and heterogeneity of intestinal transplant patients limited the conclusions. High GvH to HvG T cell clonal ratios were observed in the allografts of patients with donor T cell macrochimerism.

To isolate intraepithelial and lamina propria lymphocytes from graft specimens, dithiothreitol, EDTA incubations and collagenase D digestion were used. Serial intestinal graft biopsy specimens collected up to 600 days after transplant underwent bulk TCR-beta sequencing. The library was built by means of the immunoSEQ multiplex PCR assay. For most patients, high-throughput TCR-beta CDR3 sequencing of genomic DNA was performed by Adaptive Biotechnologies. Per the authors' processing: Adaptive's ImmunoSEQ software was the source of the TCR sequencing data for 18 patients, while three other patients were processed with MiXCR and VDJtools. Because the origin of CDR3 nucleotide sequences shared between donor and recipient could not be assigned, those sequences were removed. To be classed as alloreactive, a clone needed at least 2-fold expansion over unstimulated cells and a minimum CFSE-low frequency of 0.002% (template counts) or 0.001% (read counts). A clone was considered mappable if detected in the sequenced pre-transplant spleen, lymph node, or MLR CFSE-low populations of the donor or recipient. The cumulative frequency of alloreactive clones was calculated as a percentage of all sequences, weighted by copy number. TCRdb stores this immuneACCESS table with in-frame sequences only. Part of the clones is absent; in the studies checked, under half of the shortfall reflects unresolved V genes, and no reason is known for the rest. V and J calls and clone size are given by that table; D and trimming were obtained from the DNA. This sample gives 20,000 or so clones in total; around 72% of them show up just once. The ten largest clones capture about 7.3% of the sample.

CDR3 length: 16 amino acids, cysteine to phenylalanine. Just the 48-base CDR3 DNA is kept, in frame starting at base 1. The CDR1 and CDR2 encoded by the germline V gene (reference sequence) are WNHNN and SYGVQD. V ends up 6 bases short and J 5 bases short, with an unmatched junction base count of 16. The chain uses TRBV10-1 and TRBJ2-7; the junction holds 7 bases that match TRBD1. Sequenced material: ileum tissue, taken approximately 3 weeks after intestinal transplant. The receptor was derived from a human patient who received an intestinal transplant, so some T cells may come from the graft donor. Read as DNA, the sequence is TGCGCCAGCAGGGATGACAGGGCCCCCTATCATGACGAGCAGTACTTC. It translates to CASRDDRAPYHDEQYF.